The entry that follows covers one TCR beta chain sequence. In the same sample, other DNA sequences code for this CDR3. The sample belongs to a study of blood T cell repertoires in COVID-19. Study-level information: PBMCs, B-cell-depleted T cells, or T cells provided the cDNA or gDNA that made up the material.

This table comes from immunoSEQ multiplex PCR, and its TCRdb copy is limited to in-frame clones, with some not included. The data show some 330,000 clones, roughly four fifths seen once. Clinical history as reported by participants underpinned cohort assignment. Two negative PCRs, clearance, or symptom resolution had been documented for recovered Cohort 3 donors. Trimming stripped 4 bases from V and 0 bases from J, with 7 bases between. The germline V gene encodes CDR1 MNHEY and CDR2 SMNVEV (reference sequence). The CDR3 length is 15 residues. The rearrangement links TRBV27 to TRBJ1-6; D remains ambiguous. Sample: PBMCs or T cells enriched from blood (not recorded which). The sequence was obtained from a woman aged 45-59 years who had recovered from COVID-19. DNA for the CDR3: TGTGCCAGCAGTTCTCCGAGCTCCTATAATTCACCCCTCCACTTT. As protein: CASSSPSSYNSPLHF.